A single sample gave rise to the 22 T cell receptor beta chains below, sequenced in a study of T cells in Graves' hyperthyroidism and ophthalmopathy. The source material, RNA transcripts, was used to amplify TCR beta CDR3 regions. The HTBI primer set drove a first-round RT-PCR of the TCR CDR3. TCRdb recomputed calls from the multiplex PCR reads with MiXCR, one row per CDR3 protein. Seen here are 600,000 or so distinct CDR3 sequences, roughly 46% observed once, and the top ten hold about 7.9%. The sequencing sample was made of peripheral blood or thyroid tissue (not recorded which). Source of these receptors: a woman aged 18-30 years with Graves' hyperthyroidism.

At least ten counts were recorded for this clonotype. The chain carries TRBV7-8 and TRBJ1-4; D is possibly TRBD1 (6 bases). From germline, CDR1 is SGHVS and CDR2 FQNEAQ. CDR3 length: 15 residues. V lost 5 bases and J lost 5, with 15 bases in between. CDR3 sequence reads: CASSLSRGPNEKLFF. In DNA, the CDR3 is TGTGCCAGCAGCCTTTCGCGGGGGCCCAATGAAAAACTGTTTTTT.

This clonotype occurred many times. The chain carries TRBV7-2 and TRBJ2-7, with D unresolved. Germline assignment: CDR1 SGHTA and CDR2 FQGNSA. The V end was cut by 5 bases, the J end by 3 bases, with 11 bases between. This CDR3 has 13 residues. CDR3 residues: CASSTTERYEQYF. In nucleotides, the CDR3 is TGTGCCAGCAGCACCACAGAGCGCTACGAGCAGTACTTC.

This clonotype was counted only a few times. V usage is TRBV29-1 and J usage is TRBJ1-2; 9 bases are shared with TRBD1. Germline V gene data show CDR1 as SQVTM and CDR2 as ANQGSEA. The CDR3 sequence is 16 residues long. J was trimmed by 2 bases and V by 1 base; bases with no gene match: 8. CDR3 nucleotide sequence: TGCAGCGTTGAAGTAGTAGGACAGGGGTTAAACTATGGCTACACCTTC. Translation: CSVEVVGQGLNYGYTF.

Written as DNA, the CDR3 is TGTGCCAGCAGTAAATTAGGGAACACTGAAGCTTTCTTT. This codes for CASSKLGNTEAFF. The rearrangement joins TRBV25-1 to TRBJ1-1, with no clear D. CDR1 MGHDK and CDR2 SYGVNS come from the germline V gene. Trimming removed 5 bases at V and 1 base at J, with 8 bases between. This CDR3 is 13 amino acids long.

A remark on this clonotype: Lacking the conserved final phenylalanine or tryptophan, this CDR3 likely reflects a read error. V gene TRBV25-1 combines with J gene TRBJ1-6; possible D gene TRBD1, 6 bases. Deletions cut 6 bases from V and 8 bases from J, with 17 bases between. Germline-derived CDR1 and CDR2 are MGHDK and SYGVNS. The CDR3 has 15 amino acids. The CDR3 region is CASSPFSRGDSPLHL. The CDR3 nucleotides are TGTGCCAGCAGCCCCTTTTCTAGGGGGGATTCACCCCTCCACCTT.

This clonotype was seen many times. This chain connects TRBV10-3 to TRBJ2-5; possibly TRBD1 or TRBD2 for D (5 bases each). Germline assignment: CDR1 ENHRY and CDR2 SYGVKD. This CDR3 spans 17 amino acids. V was pared by 2 bases and J by 0 bases, with 16 bases between. The CDR3 is CAISEGAAGTYQETQYF. CDR3 DNA sequence: TGTGCCATCAGTGAGGGAGCCGCAGGGACGTACCAAGAGACCCAGTACTTC.

This rearrangement joins TRBV20-1 to TRBJ2-2; no definite D call. The CDR3 is 13 residues long. Per germline, CDR1 DFQATT and CDR2 SNEGSKA (reference sequence). Trimming pared 3 bases from V and 3 bases from J, leaving 8 bases between. The CDR3 spells CSASVGYTGELFF. CDR3 in DNA: TGCAGTGCTAGCGTGGGTTACACCGGGGAGCTGTTTTTT.

This clonotype was detected once. This clone may be a read error of a much larger clone one base away. This chain links TRBV29-1 with TRBJ1-2; D gene ambiguous. Germline loops: CDR1 SQVTM, CDR2 ANQGSEA. Trimming took 5 bases from V and 4 from J, leaving 11 bases between them. The CDR3 loop spans 12 amino acids. The CDR3 loop reads CSVIGTAYGYTF. CDR3 nucleotides: TGCAGCGTTATAGGCACCGCCTATGGCTACACCTTC.

The sample holds a few counts of this clonotype. The chain uses TRBV9 and TRBJ2-5; TRBD2 aligns across 10 bases. V was clipped by 4 bases and J by 4 bases; unmatched bases: 7. CDR1 SGDLS and CDR2 YYNGEE come from the germline V gene. The CDR3 covers 15 residues. CDR3 in amino acids: CASSQEPSGGETQYF. Here the CDR3 DNA reads TGTGCCAGCAGCCAAGAGCCTAGCGGGGGAGAGACCCAGTACTTC.

The V call is TRBV7-9, the J call TRBJ1-4; 7 bases align to TRBD1. CDR3 size: 14 residues. Germline loops: CDR1 SEHNR, CDR2 FQNEAQ (reference sequence). Trimming removed 8 bases from V and 6 bases from J; junction bases left unmatched: 9. CDR3 nucleotide sequence: TGTGCCAGCGGCCTAGCGGGGACAGATGAAAAACTGTTTTTT. Its protein is CASGLAGTDEKLFF.

The table lists this clonotype with many counts. The chain joins TRBV25-1 to TRBJ1-1; 11 nucleotides align to TRBD1. The V and J ends lost 5 bases and 3 bases, in that order; junction bases with no gene match: 8. The V gene's germline CDR1 is MGHDK and CDR2 SYGVNS. This CDR3 spans 16 amino acids. DNA of the CDR3: TGTGCCAGCAGTCACTCTCAGGGACAGGGGGACACTGAAGCTTTCTTT. This translates into CASSHSQGQGDTEAFF.

The CDR3 loop reads CASSFRYGTAGNTIYF. CDR3 in DNA: TGTGCCAGCAGCTTTCGGTACGGGACCGCTGGAAACACCATATATTTT. This chain joins TRBV7-9 and TRBJ1-3, with TRBD1 as a possible D gene (5 bases). Germline CDR1 SEHNR, CDR2 FQNEAQ (reference sequence). The CDR3 is made up of 16 amino acids. V lost 3 bases to trimming and J lost 2 bases, with 14 bases between them.

This clonotype was seen more than once but under ten times. The rearrangement uses TRBV12-3 or TRBV12-4 and TRBJ2-2; D is uncertain. The CDR3 covers 13 residues. Trimming pared 4 bases from V and 6 bases from J, leaving 9 bases between. CDR3: CASSCAAAGELFF. The CDR3 DNA follows: TGTGCCAGCAGTTGCGCGGCGGCCGGGGAGCTGTTTTTT.

CDR3 sequence (DNA): TGTGCCAGCAGCCCCACACTCGTGGATACGCAGTATTTT. The encoded protein is CASSPTLVDTQYF. The chain links TRBV2 to TRBJ2-3; unclear D gene. CDR1 is SNHLY and CDR2 is FYNNEI in the germline V gene. The CDR3 loop spans 13 amino acids. V was clipped by 6 bases and J by 6 bases, with 13 bases between them.

This clonotype was counted only a few times. This sequence joins TRBV7-8 and TRBJ2-7; 8 bases agree with TRBD2. Looked up from germline, CDR1 is SGHVS and CDR2 is FQNEAQ. V dropped 1 base and J dropped 0; count of bases not matched to a gene: 2. This CDR3 contains 15 residues. Written as DNA, the CDR3 is TGTGCCAGCAGCTTAGGCGGGAGGACCTCCTACGAGCAGTACTTC. Amino acid sequence: CASSLGGRTSYEQYF.

The V call is TRBV2, the J call TRBJ1-6; 7 nucleotides line up with TRBD1. CDR3 length: 12 residues. Losses at the gene ends were 7 bases for V and 9 bases for J; bases not matched to a gene: 3. The germline gives CDR1 SNHLY, CDR2 FYNNEI. The CDR3 sequence: CASKTGTSPLHF. CDR3 bases: TGTGCCAGCAAGACAGGGACTTCACCCCTCCACTTT.

J is TRBJ1-2 and V is TRBV20-1; tentatively, D is TRBD1 (5 bases). The CDR3 is made up of 14 amino acids. The ends were cut back, 2 bases at V and 4 bases at J, with 14 bases in the middle. Germline V CDR1 and CDR2: DFQATT, SNEGSKA (reference sequence). The CDR3 coding sequence is TGCAGTGCTAGACCAACCGGGACGGCCTATGGCTACACCTTC. Translation: CSARPTGTAYGYTF.

Many counts were recorded for this clonotype. The chain is built from TRBV2 and TRBJ1-1, with D hard to call. CDR1 and CDR2 from the germline V gene are SNHLY and FYNNEI. The V gene lost 6 bases and the J gene lost 1 base, with 9 bases spanning the gap. CDR3 length: 13 amino acids. The CDR3 DNA follows: TGTGCCAGCAGCTACGACACGAACACTGAAGCTTTCTTT. It is translated as CASSYDTNTEAFF.

About this clonotype itself: A read error may be the cause here, since a much bigger clone is one base away. This chain links TRBV25-1 with TRBJ1-2; 9 bases agree with TRBD1. Germline CDR1 MGHDK, CDR2 SYGVNS. There are 13 residues in the CDR3. The CDR3, as DNA: TGTACCAGCAGGTCGGACAGGGGAGGCGGCTACACCTTC. It encodes CTSRSDRGGGYTF.

This clonotype was detected a few times. The gene calls are TRBV7-2 and TRBJ1-3; TRBD1 aligns across 11 bases. V lost 3 bases and J lost 3; bases outside the gene matches: 1. The V gene's germline CDR1 is SGHTA and CDR2 FQGNSA. The CDR3 loop spans 15 amino acids. The DNA for the CDR3 is TGTGCCAGCAGCTTGGGGACAGGGGGTGGAAACACCATATATTTT. It encodes CASSLGTGGGNTIYF.

Many counts were recorded for this clonotype. This sequence joins TRBV24-1 and TRBJ2-7; no definite D call. V was trimmed by 6 bases and J by 7 bases, leaving 9 bases between them. The CDR3 is made up of 11 amino acids. Per germline, CDR1 KGHDR and CDR2 SFDVKD. The CDR3 region is CATSTGREQYF. CDR3 DNA: TGTGCCACCAGTACTGGGCGTGAGCAGTACTTC.

The J gene is TRBJ2-5, the V gene TRBV2; 7 positions agree with TRBD1. The CDR3 is 15 amino acids. The germline V gene has CDR1 SNHLY and CDR2 FYNNEI. With V trimmed by 6 bases and J by 4 bases, 11 bases remained unmatched. The DNA for the CDR3 is TGTGCCAGCAGCGGTGACAGGGCTAGTCGAGAGACCCAGTACTTC. Its protein is CASSGDRASRETQYF.